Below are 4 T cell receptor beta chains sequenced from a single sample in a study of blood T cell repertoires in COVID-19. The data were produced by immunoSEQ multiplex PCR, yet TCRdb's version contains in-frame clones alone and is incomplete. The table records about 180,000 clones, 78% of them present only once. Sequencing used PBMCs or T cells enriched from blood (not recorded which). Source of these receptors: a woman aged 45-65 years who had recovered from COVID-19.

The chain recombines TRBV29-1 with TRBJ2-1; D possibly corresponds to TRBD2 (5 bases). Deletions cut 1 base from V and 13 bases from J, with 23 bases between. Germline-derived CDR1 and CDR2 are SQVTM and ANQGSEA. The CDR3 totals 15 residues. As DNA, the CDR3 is TGCAGCGTTGAAGGGGTCGAGGTGGGTCGGGGTGTTCAGTTCTTC. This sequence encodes CSVEGVEVGRGVQFF.

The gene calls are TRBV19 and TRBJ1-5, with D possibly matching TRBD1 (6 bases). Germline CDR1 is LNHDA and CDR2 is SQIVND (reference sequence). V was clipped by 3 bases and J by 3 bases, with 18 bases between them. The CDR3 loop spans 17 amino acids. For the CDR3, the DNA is TGTGCCAGTAGTATCGGTAGGACAGAGAGGTTCAATCAGCCCCAGCATTTT. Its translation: CASSIGRTERFNQPQHF.

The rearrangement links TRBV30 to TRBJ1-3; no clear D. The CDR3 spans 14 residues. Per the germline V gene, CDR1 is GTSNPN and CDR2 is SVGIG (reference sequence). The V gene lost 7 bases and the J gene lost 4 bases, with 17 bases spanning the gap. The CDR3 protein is CASQHLRRGNTIYF. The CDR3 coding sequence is TGTGCCTCGCAACACCTCCGGAGGGGAAACACCATATATTTT.

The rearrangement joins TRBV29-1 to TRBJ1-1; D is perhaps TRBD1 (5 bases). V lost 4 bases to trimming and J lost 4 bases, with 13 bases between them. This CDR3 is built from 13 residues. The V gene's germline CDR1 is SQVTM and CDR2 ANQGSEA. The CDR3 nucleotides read TGCAGCGTTGCGGGGGGTGGATTCACTGAAGCTTTCTTT. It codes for CSVAGGGFTEAFF.